Listed below are T cell receptor beta chains from one sample, sequenced in a study of blood T cells in healthy people across ages. TCRdb recomputed calls from the 5' RACE reads with MiXCR, one row per CDR3 protein. The sample has more than 750,000 distinct CDR3 sequences; under 35% are singletons. Another study also made use of these data, one on T cells of mothers and their children.

The source material was blood. The receptors originated from a woman aged 40-49 years in good health. The CDR3 runs from the conserved cysteine through the conserved F or W. A D gene is named only where the DNA matches it firmly. Size tells how often a clone was seen (once, few, many) or the class of an expanded clone, and some rows leave it out.

V	D	size	J	DNA	CDR3
TRBV5-1	TRBD1	few	TRBJ2-7	TGCGCCAGCAGCTTGGCCACAGGGGACAGAGCCTACGAGCAGTACTTC	CASSLATGDRAYEQYF
TRBV18	TRBD1	few	TRBJ2-3	TGTGCCAGCTCACCGTTCGGGACAGAGAGCACAGATACGCAGTATTTT	CASSPFGTESTDTQYF
TRBV7-8	TRBD1	-	TRBJ1-6	TGTGCCAGCAGCTCCGGGACAGGCGTCATGAATTCACCCCTCCACTTT	CASSSGTGVMNSPLHF
TRBV20-1	TRBD1	-	TRBJ1-6	TGCAGTGCTATAATACTGGACAGGAATTCACCCCTCCACTTT	CSAIILDRNSPLHF
TRBV28	TRBD2	many	TRBJ2-7	TGTGCCAGCAGTTTAGAGGGAGGGAGTAGGGCCTACGAGCAGTACTTC	CASSLEGGSRAYEQYF
TRBV13	TRBD1	-	TRBJ2-1	TGTGCCAGCCGGAAGGACAGGGCCGGCGACAATGAGCAGTTCTTC	CASRKDRAGDNEQFF
TRBV28	-	few	TRBJ1-2	TGTGCCAGCAGTGGGGGGGGACGGCCGTATCAGGGCTACACCTTC	CASSGGGRPYQGYTF
TRBV5-1	TRBD2	-	TRBJ2-4	TGCGCCAGCAGCGGGGGACTAGCGGGAGACGATCTAGCCAAAAACATTCAGTACTTC	CASSGGLAGDDLAKNIQYF
TRBV10-3	-	-	TRBJ1-5	TGTGCCATCAGTCCGGGAACCAGCAATCAGCCCCAGCATTTT	CAISPGTSNQPQHF
TRBV5-8	-	few	TRBJ1-2	TGTGCCAGCAGAAAGCTGATCCGGAGGGAGCGGGCCGACTATGGCTACACCTTC	CASRKLIRRERADYGYTF
TRBV4-3	TRBD1	-	TRBJ2-7	TGCGCCAGGGGTTTGGGACAGGGATCCTACGAGCAGTACTTC	CARGLGQGSYEQYF
TRBV6-5	TRBD1	-	TRBJ1-1	TGTGCCAGCAGTCACGGGACAGCGGGCACTGAAGCTTTCTTT	CASSHGTAGTEAFF
TRBV5-6	-	few	TRBJ2-1	TGTGCCAGCAGCTTGAGGGGACCGTACGATAAGCAGTTCTTC	CASSLRGPYDKQFF
TRBV30	-	-	TRBJ2-2	TGTGCCTGGAGTGCGGACCCCGCCGGGGAGCTGTTTTTT	CAWSADPAGELFF
TRBV20-1	-	few	TRBJ1-6	TGCAGTGCGGGGGGACCCTCATCAGGCTCCTATAATTCACCCCTCCACTTT	CSAGGPSSGSYNSPLHF
TRBV27	TRBD2	-	TRBJ2-7	TGTGCCAGCAGTGATCTAGCGGGGGGACACTGCGAGCAGTACTTC	CASSDLAGGHCEQYF
TRBV12-3/TRBV12-4	-	-	TRBJ2-3	TGTGCCAGCAGTTTGTGGCAGGCCGGAGGAGATACGCAGTATTTT	CASSLWQAGGDTQYF
TRBV7-3	-	-	TRBJ2-1	TGTGCCAGCAGCTTTAGAGGGGACGGCGAGCAGTTCTTC	CASSFRGDGEQFF
TRBV27	TRBD1	-	TRBJ2-7	TGTGCCAGCAGTTCGACAGGGCTCGACTACGAGCAGTACTTC	CASSSTGLDYEQYF
TRBV29-1	-	many	TRBJ1-5	TGCAGCGTTTCCCTCGGAGTGGGGGGCAATCAGCCCCAGCATTTT	CSVSLGVGGNQPQHF
TRBV19	-	-	TRBJ1-6	TGTGCCAGCCGCGCTGGGGGTAATTCACCCCTCCACTTT	CASRAGGNSPLHF
TRBV5-1	-	many	TRBJ2-1	TGCGCCAGCAACTATGGGGGTGAGCAGTTCTTC	CASNYGGEQFF
TRBV29-1	-	-	TRBJ1-1	TGCAGCGTTGAAGACGGGTACACTGAAGCTTTCTTT	CSVEDGYTEAFF
TRBV5-1	-	-	TRBJ1-1	TGCGCCGGCAGGATCACAACAGGGAACACTGAAGCTTTCTTT	CAGRITTGNTEAFF
TRBV10-3	TRBD1	many	TRBJ2-1	TGTGCCATCAGTGAGTCAGAGGGGGCGAGTGAGCAGTTCTTC	CAISESEGASEQFF
TRBV6-5	TRBD1	few	TRBJ2-3	TGTGCCAGCAGGGACACCGGGACAGGGGCCGTAGATACGCAGTATTTT	CASRDTGTGAVDTQYF
TRBV15	TRBD1	-	TRBJ2-1	TGTGCCACCAGCATCGGACAGGTCAATGAGCAGTTCTTC	CATSIGQVNEQFF
TRBV10-3	-	-	TRBJ1-2	TGTGCCATCAGGGACCGCGACAGGCCGGACTATGGCTACACCTTC	CAIRDRDRPDYGYTF
TRBV7-9	TRBD1	-	TRBJ1-5	TGTGCCGGCAGCTTAGGGGGACAGGGGGGTATTCAGCCCCAGCATTTT	CAGSLGGQGGIQPQHF
TRBV20-1	TRBD1	many	TRBJ1-2	TGCAGTGCTAGTACAGGGGATGGCTACACCTTC	CSASTGDGYTF
TRBV29-1	TRBD2	-	TRBJ2-2	TGCAGCGTTACGGGAGGCGGGGAGCTGTTTTTT	CSVTGGGELFF
TRBV7-3	-	many	TRBJ2-5	TGTGCCAGCAGCTTACGTAGCGTCGGAGAGACCCAGTACTTC	CASSLRSVGETQYF
TRBV5-1	-	few	TRBJ2-6	TGCGCCAGCAGCCGGGGGGACAGTGGGGCCAACGTCCTGACTTTC	CASSRGDSGANVLTF
TRBV20-1	TRBD2	-	TRBJ2-1	TGCAGTGCTAGAGATCCCTCCGGACTAGCCCACAATGAGCAGGTCTTC	CSARDPSGLAHNEQVF
TRBV6-6	-	few	TRBJ2-7	TGTGGGGTGAAATGGGACAACGGAGCCTACGAGCAGTACTTC	CGVKWDNGAYEQYF
TRBV28	-	-	TRBJ2-5	TGTGCCAGCAGTTTATCGAAGAGGCGGACCCAGTACTTC	CASSLSKRRTQYF
TRBV20-1	-	few	TRBJ1-5	TGCAGTGCTACCGGGCCTAGAGGGCAAAATCAGCCCCAGCATTTT	CSATGPRGQNQPQHF
TRBV7-3	TRBD1	-	TRBJ1-5	TGTGCCAGCAGCCCAATGGGGACAGGGGATCGTCAGCCCCAGCATTTT	CASSPMGTGDRQPQHF
TRBV29-1	TRBD2	many	TRBJ2-3	TGCAGCGGGGGGGTTCAGCGGGGGACAGATACGCAGTATTTT	CSGGVQRGTDTQYF
TRBV12-3/TRBV12-4	-	-	TRBJ2-1	TGTGCCAGCACCCGCCCGGGACAATCCTACAATGAGCAGTTCTTC	CASTRPGQSYNEQFF
TRBV7-2	-	many	TRBJ2-5	TGTGCCAGCAGCTTCGGACTCGGGGAGACCCAGTACTTC	CASSFGLGETQYF
TRBV19	-	-	TRBJ1-5	TGTGCCAGTAGTATTGGAGTGGGGCAGGGGTCACGTCAGCCCCAGCATTTT	CASSIGVGQGSRQPQHF
TRBV20-1	TRBD1	many	TRBJ2-1	TGCAGTGCTAGAAAACAGGGGGTTTCCTACAATGAGCAGTTCTTC	CSARKQGVSYNEQFF
TRBV10-3	-	many	TRBJ2-7	TGTGCCATCACCCCGGGACACGCATCCTACGAGCAGTACTTC	CAITPGHASYEQYF
TRBV28	TRBD2	few	TRBJ2-4	TGTGCCAGCAGTTCCCCAGGGCGGGGGGCCCTAAACATTCAGTACTTC	CASSSPGRGALNIQYF
TRBV18	TRBD1	-	TRBJ2-3	TGTGCCAGCTCGCCCCAGGGGGTTAACACAGATACGCAGTATTTT	CASSPQGVNTDTQYF
TRBV28	-	few	TRBJ1-6	TGTGCCAGCATGCCGCAACAGGGAGGTAATTCACCCCTCCACTTT	CASMPQQGGNSPLHF
TRBV3-1	TRBD1	-	TRBJ2-2	TGTGCCAGCAGCCGTGACAGGGTAGGCACCGGGGAGCTGTTTTTT	CASSRDRVGTGELFF
TRBV27	-	few	TRBJ2-2	TGTGCCAGCAGTTTATTCCCCAGGGGAGACACCGGGGAGCTGTTTTTT	CASSLFPRGDTGELFF
TRBV5-6	TRBD1	many	TRBJ2-7	TGTGCCAGCAGCTCCCCAGTTCTTAGGGACAGTACCTACGAGCAGTACTTC	CASSSPVLRDSTYEQYF
TRBV11-1	TRBD2	few	TRBJ2-1	TGTGCCAGCAGCTCCGGGACTATTTCCTACAATGAGCAGTTCTTC	CASSSGTISYNEQFF
TRBV6-1	TRBD1	few	TRBJ1-4	TGTGCCAGCAGTGCTAGACAGGGGGCGAATGAAAAACTGTTTTTT	CASSARQGANEKLFF
TRBV24-1	-	many	TRBJ2-1	TGTGCCACCAGTGATCCGGGACGGCCCGGTAGTGGTGAGCAGTTCTTC	CATSDPGRPGSGEQFF
TRBV10-3	-	many	TRBJ2-5	TGTGCCATCAGTGAGTCGATAAGGCAGGGCGGAGAGACCCAGTACTTC	CAISESIRQGGETQYF
TRBV7-2	-	many	TRBJ2-3	TGTGCCAGCAGCTTAGTCGCAGATACGCAGTATTTT	CASSLVADTQYF